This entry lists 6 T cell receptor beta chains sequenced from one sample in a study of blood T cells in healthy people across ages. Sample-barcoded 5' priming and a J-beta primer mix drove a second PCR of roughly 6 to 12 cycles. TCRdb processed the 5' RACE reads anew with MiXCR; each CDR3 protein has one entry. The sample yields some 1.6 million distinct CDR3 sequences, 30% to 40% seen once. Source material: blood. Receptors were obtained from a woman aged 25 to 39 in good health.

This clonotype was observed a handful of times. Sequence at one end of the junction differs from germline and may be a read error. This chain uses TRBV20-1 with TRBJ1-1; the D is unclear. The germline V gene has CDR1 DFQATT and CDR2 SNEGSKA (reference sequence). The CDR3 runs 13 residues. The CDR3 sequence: CSASTDILAEAFF. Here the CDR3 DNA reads TGTAGTGCTAGTACCGACATTCTCGCTGAAGCTTTCTTT.

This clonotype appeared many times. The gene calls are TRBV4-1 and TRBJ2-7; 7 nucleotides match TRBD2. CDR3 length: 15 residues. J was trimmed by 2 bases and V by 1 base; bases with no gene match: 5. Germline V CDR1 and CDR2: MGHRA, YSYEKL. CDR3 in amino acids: CASSQAGTTAYEQYF. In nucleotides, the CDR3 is TGCGCCAGCAGCCAAGCCGGGACTACAGCCTACGAGCAGTACTTC.

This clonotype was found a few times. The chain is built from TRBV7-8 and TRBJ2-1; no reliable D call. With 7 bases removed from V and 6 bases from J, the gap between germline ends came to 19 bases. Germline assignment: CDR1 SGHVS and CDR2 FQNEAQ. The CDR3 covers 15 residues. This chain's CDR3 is CASTIAAGWGNEQFF. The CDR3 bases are TGTGCCAGCACCATCGCAGCTGGATGGGGCAATGAGCAGTTCTTC.

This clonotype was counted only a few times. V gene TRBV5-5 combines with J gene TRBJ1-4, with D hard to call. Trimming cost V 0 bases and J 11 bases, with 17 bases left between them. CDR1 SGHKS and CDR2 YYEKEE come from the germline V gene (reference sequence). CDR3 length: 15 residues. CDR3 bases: TGTGCCAGCAGCTTGGGGGCCGCTCGACTGGAGAAACTGTTTTTT. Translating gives CASSLGAARLEKLFF.

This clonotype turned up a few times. The CDR3 bases are TGTGCCAGCAGTGCTTATGTCGGCTTCAGCTCCTACGAGCAGTACTTC. It encodes CASSAYVGFSSYEQYF. The gene calls are TRBV7-8 and TRBJ2-7; D is ambiguous. This CDR3 has 16 amino acids. V lost 6 bases, J lost 0 bases, and 18 bases lay in between. Germline assignment: CDR1 SGHVS and CDR2 FQNEAQ.

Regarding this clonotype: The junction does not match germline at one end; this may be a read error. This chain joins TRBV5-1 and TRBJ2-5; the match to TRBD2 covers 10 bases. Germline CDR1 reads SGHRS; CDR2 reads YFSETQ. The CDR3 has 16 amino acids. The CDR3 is CASQLLAGVAGEIQYF. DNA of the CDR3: TGCGCCAGCCAGCTTCTAGCGGGAGTAGCGGGAGAGATCCAGTACTTC.